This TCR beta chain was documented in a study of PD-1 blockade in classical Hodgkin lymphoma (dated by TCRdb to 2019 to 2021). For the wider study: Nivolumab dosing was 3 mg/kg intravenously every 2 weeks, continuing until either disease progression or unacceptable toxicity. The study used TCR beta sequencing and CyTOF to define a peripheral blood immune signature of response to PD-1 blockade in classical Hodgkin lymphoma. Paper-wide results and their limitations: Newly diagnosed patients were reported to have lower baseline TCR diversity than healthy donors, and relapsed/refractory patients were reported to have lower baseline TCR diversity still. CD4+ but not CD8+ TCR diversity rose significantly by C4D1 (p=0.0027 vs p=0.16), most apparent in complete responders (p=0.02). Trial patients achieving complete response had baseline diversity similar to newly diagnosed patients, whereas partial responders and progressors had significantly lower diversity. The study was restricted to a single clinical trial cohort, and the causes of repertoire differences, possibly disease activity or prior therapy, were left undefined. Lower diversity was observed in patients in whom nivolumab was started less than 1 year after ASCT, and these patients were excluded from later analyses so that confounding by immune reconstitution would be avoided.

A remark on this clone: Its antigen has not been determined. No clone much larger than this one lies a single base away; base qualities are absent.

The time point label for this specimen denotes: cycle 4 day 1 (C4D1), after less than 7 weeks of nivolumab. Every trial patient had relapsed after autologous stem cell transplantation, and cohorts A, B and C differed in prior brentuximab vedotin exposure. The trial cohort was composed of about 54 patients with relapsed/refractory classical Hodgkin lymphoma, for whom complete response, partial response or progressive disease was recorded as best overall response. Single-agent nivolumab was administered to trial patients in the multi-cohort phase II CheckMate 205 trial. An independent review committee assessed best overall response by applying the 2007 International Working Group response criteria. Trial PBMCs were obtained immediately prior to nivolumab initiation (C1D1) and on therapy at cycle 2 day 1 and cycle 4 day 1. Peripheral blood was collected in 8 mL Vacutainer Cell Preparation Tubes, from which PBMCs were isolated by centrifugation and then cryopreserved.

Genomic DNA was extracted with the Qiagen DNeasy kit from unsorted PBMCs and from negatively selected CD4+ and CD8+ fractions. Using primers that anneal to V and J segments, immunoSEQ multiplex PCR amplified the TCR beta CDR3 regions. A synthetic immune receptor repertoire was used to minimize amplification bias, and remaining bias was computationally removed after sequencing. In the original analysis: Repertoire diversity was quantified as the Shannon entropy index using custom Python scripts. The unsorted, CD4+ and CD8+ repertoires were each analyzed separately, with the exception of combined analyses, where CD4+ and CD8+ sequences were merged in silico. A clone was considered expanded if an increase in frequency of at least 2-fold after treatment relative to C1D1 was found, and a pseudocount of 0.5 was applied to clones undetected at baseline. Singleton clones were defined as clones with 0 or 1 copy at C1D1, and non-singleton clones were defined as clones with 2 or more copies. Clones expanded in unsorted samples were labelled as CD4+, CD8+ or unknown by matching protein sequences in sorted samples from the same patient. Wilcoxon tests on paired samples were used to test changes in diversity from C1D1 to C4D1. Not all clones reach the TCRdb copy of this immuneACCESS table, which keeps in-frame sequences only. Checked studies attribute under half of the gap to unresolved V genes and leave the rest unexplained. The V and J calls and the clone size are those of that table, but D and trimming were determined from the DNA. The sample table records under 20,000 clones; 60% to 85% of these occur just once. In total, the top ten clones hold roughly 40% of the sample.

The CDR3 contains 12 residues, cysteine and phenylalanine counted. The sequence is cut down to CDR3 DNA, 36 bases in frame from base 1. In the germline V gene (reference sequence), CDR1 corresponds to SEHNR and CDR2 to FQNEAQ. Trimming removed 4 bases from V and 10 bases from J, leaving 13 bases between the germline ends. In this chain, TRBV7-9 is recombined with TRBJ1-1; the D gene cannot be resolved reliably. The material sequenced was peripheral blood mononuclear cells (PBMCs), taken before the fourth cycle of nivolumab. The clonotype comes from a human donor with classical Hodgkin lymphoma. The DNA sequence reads TGTGCCAGCAGCTCGGACTTAGGGCGAGCTTTCTTT. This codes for CASSSDLGRAFF.